What follows describes a single T cell receptor (beta chain). Trimming removed 0 bases from V and 5 bases from J, with 9 bases in between. The length of the CDR3 is 13 residues. Per the germline V gene, CDR1 is SGDLS and CDR2 is YYNGEE. These data belong to a study of blood T cell repertoires in COVID-19. Sequenced by immunoSEQ multiplex PCR; TCRdb stores in-frame clones only, minus some. The table lists 180,000 or so clones, roughly 89% of them singletons. The rearrangement uses TRBV9 and TRBJ2-7; no reliable D call. This sequence was found in a man aged 45-65 years with acute or convalescent COVID-19. Sequences were obtained from peripheral blood. CDR3 nucleotides: TGTGCCAGCAGCGTAGGGGTACTAAACGAGCAGTACTTC. Its protein product is CASSVGVLNEQYF. Full variable domain (remainder filled in from reference TRBV9 and TRBJ2-7): DSGVTQTPKHLITATGQRVTLRCSPRSGDLSVYWYQQSLDQGLQFLIQYYNGEERAKGNILERFSAQQFPDLHSELNLSSLELGDSALYFCASSVGVLNEQYFGPGTRLTVT.